One T cell receptor (beta chain) is described in this entry. The antigen is undetermined. The CDR3 is 15 amino acids. The V gene's germline CDR1 is SEHNR and CDR2 FQNEAQ (reference sequence). With V trimmed by 5 bases and J by 3 bases, 7 bases remained unmatched. Memory T cells were CD45RO+, naive were CD45RA+, sorted by FACS. The repertoire was sequenced with immunoSEQ multiplex PCR; TCRdb's copy has only in-frame clones and lacks some. Of around 30,000 clones listed, 75% to 80% are singletons. The data stem from a study of regulatory dendritic cells for organ transplantation. General study results and limits: Mature dendritic cells appeared to drive more memory CD8+ clonal expansion than regulatory ones.

The TCR was taken from a human donor in good health. The genes are TRBV7-9 and TRBJ2-5, with 9 bases that match TRBD1. The specimen was memory CD4+ T cells from blood. As to subset: CD45RO+ memory T cells. This chain's CDR3 is CASSPNRGQEETQYF. The CDR3 bases are TGTGCCAGCAGCCCCAACAGGGGGCAAGAAGAGACCCAGTACTTC.